This is a list of T cell receptor beta chains from one sample in a study of regulatory T cells in long-lasting Graves disease. MiXCR, applied by TCRdb to the multiplex PCR reads, yields one record per CDR3 protein. The data hold 450,000 to 600,000 distinct CDR3 sequences, with around 16% observed a single time. This sample also belongs to another study, concerning T cells in Graves' hyperthyroidism and ophthalmopathy.

Material: peripheral blood mononuclear cells (PBMCs), obtained at new diagnosis, from a patient treated with antithyroid drugs. The receptors derive from a man aged 35-49 years with Graves disease. Each CDR3 is given with its conserved first and last residue. A D gene is named only where the DNA matches it firmly.

D,J,V,CDR3
TRBD1,TRBJ1-2,TRBV11-2,CASRGRAGGGYTF
TRBD1,TRBJ1-5,TRBV20-1,CSAKQGTTNQPQHF
TRBD2,TRBJ2-1,TRBV7-9,CASSLVIGRALNEQFF
NA,TRBJ2-7,TRBV12-3/TRBV12-4,CASSDAVRSSYEQCF
NA,TRBJ2-7,TRBV10-2,CASRTRGGEQYF
NA,TRBJ1-5,TRBV28,CASSPRNLKRGQPQHF
NA,TRBJ2-3,TRBV6-2/TRBV6-3,CASSYLRNTDTQYF
NA,TRBJ1-2,TRBV12-3/TRBV12-4,CASRGTHNYGYTF
NA,TRBJ1-5,TRBV6-1,CASSEKRRQPQHF
TRBD2,TRBJ2-1,TRBV30,CAWGSGNWNEQFF
NA,TRBJ2-5,TRBV2,CASSGPGRETQYF
TRBD2,TRBJ2-1,TRBV24-1,CATSDAGEGDGNEQFF
NA,TRBJ2-3,TRBV12-3/TRBV12-4,CASGMRGGTDTQYF
NA,TRBJ2-7,TRBV2,CASSTTDLPYEQYF
NA,TRBJ1-5,TRBV28,CASTTGQPQHF
NA,TRBJ2-7,TRBV9,CASSPTLQGSYEQYF
NA,TRBJ2-1,TRBV3-1,CASSRVLTYNEQFF
NA,TRBJ2-1,TRBV20-1,CSARIAIITYNEQFF
NA,TRBJ2-1,TRBV10-3,CAISESRGYNEQFF
NA,TRBJ2-3,TRBV9,CASSVQGSSDTQYF
TRBD2,TRBJ2-1,TRBV6-1,CASSTTSVHNEQFF
NA,TRBJ2-7,TRBV28,CASRRGISYEQYF
NA,TRBJ1-2,TRBV6-1,CASSERGPNYGYTF
TRBD1,TRBJ2-3,TRBV28,CASSSPGTGADTQYF
NA,TRBJ2-2,TRBV2,CASRNVGLFTGELFF
NA,TRBJ2-1,TRBV12-3/TRBV12-4,CASETSLDEQFF
NA,TRBJ1-5,TRBV2,CASSQENSWNQPQHF
TRBD2,TRBJ2-5,TRBV28,CASISTGLAGRETQYF
NA,TRBJ2-7,TRBV6-2/TRBV6-3,CASSASLGDHEQYF
NA,TRBJ1-5,TRBV28,CASTIGGRGSNQPQHF
NA,TRBJ1-2,TRBV6-5,CASSYSQDNYGYTF
TRBD1,TRBJ1-2,TRBV10-2,CASSESGQGSGYTF
NA,TRBJ1-4,TRBV12-3/TRBV12-4,CASSTSGRTNEKLFF
NA,TRBJ1-2,TRBV28,CASSLLADYGYTF
NA,TRBJ2-7,TRBV18,CASSHGVRSYEQYF
NA,TRBJ2-7,TRBV3-1,CAGSTAPSYEQYF
TRBD2,TRBJ2-1,TRBV7-9,CASSSVSSGSYNEQFF
TRBD1,TRBJ2-7,TRBV27,CASSYSGQPYEQYF
NA,TRBJ1-6,TRBV11-2,CASSLDWGHNSPLHF
NA,TRBJ2-5,TRBV20-1,CSARDDRFQETQYF
NA,TRBJ2-3,TRBV2,CASSVGEDGSSTDTQYF
NA,TRBJ2-3,TRBV7-8,CASSSLTGGAVGTQYF
TRBD1,TRBJ2-1,TRBV20-1,CSARPGIGQGRNEQFF
NA,TRBJ2-5,TRBV12-3/TRBV12-4,CASSFEPKETQYF
TRBD1,TRBJ2-7,TRBV27,CASRPRSTGAYEQYF
TRBD2,TRBJ2-1,TRBV5-1,CASSRGLAEYNEQFF
NA,TRBJ1-6,TRBV18,CASPQRPSSYNSPLHF